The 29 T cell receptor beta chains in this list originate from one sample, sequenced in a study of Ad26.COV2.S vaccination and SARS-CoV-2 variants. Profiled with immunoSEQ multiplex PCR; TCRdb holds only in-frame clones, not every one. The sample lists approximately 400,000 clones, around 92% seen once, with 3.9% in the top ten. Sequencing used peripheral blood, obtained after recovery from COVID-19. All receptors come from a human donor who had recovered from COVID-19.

This CDR3 reads CASQTENTGELFF. Here the CDR3 DNA reads TGTGCCAGCCAAACAGAGAACACCGGGGAGCTGTTTTTT. The chain joins TRBV2 to TRBJ2-2; no definite D call. The V gene lost 8 bases and the J gene lost 1 base, with 8 bases spanning the gap. Germline assignment: CDR1 SNHLY and CDR2 FYNNEI. The length of the CDR3 is 13 residues. Drawing the rest from reference TRBV2 and TRBJ2-2, the complete variable domain is EPEVTQTPSHQVTQMGQEVILRCVPISNHLYFYWYRQILGQKVEFLVSFYNNEISEKSEIFDDQFSVERPDGSNFTLKIRSTKLEDSAMYFCASQTENTGELFFGEGSRLTVL.

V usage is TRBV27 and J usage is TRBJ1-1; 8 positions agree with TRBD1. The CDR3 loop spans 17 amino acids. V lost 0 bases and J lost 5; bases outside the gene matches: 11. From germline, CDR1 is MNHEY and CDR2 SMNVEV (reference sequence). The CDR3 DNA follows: TGTGCCAGCAGTTTATCTCCCTTGGACAGGGCGACGACTGAAGCTTTCTTT. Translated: CASSLSPLDRATTEAFF.

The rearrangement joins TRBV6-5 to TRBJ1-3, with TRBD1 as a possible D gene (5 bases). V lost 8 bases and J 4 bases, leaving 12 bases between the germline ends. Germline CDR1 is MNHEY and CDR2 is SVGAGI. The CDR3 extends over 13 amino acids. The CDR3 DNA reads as TGTGCCAGCGGGGCCAGCCAGGGAAACACCATATATTTT. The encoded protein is CASGASQGNTIYF.

The CDR3 sequence is CASSTGQLFFHPQHF. CDR3 nucleotides: TGTGCCAGCAGCACGGGACAGCTCTTCTTTCATCCCCAGCATTTT. The chain uses TRBV6-5 and TRBJ1-5, with TRBD1 matching over 7 bases. The junction had 15 bases not matched to a gene; V was cut back by 6 bases and J by 10 bases. Germline CDR1 and CDR2: MNHEY and SVGAGI. The CDR3 length is 15 residues.

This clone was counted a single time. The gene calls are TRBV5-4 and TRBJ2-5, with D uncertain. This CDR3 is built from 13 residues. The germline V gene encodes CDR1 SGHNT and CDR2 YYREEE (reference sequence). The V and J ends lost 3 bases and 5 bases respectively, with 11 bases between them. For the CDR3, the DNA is TGTGCCAGCAGCTCTACAGTCAGGGAGACCCAGTACTTC. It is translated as CASSSTVRETQYF.

CDR3 protein: CASSLAAGAANEQYF. The CDR3 DNA sequence: TGCGCCAGCAGCTTAGCCGCGGGGGCCGCCAACGAGCAGTACTTC. The chain recombines TRBV5-1 with TRBJ2-7, with D perhaps matching TRBD2 (7 bases). The CDR3 is 15 residues long. Germline V gene sequence: CDR1 SGHRS, CDR2 YFSETQ. Trimming left V 2 bases short and J 5 bases short, with 17 bases between.

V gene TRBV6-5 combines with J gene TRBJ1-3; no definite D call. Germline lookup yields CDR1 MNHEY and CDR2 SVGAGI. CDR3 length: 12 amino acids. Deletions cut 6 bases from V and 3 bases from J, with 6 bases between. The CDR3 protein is CASRASGNTIYF. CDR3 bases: TGTGCCAGCAGGGCCAGTGGAAACACCATATATTTT.

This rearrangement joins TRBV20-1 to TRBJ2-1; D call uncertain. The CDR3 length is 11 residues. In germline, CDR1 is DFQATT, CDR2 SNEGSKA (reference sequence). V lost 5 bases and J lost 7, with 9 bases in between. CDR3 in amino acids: CSAFYLNEQFF. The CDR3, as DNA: TGCAGTGCTTTCTACCTTAATGAGCAGTTCTTC.

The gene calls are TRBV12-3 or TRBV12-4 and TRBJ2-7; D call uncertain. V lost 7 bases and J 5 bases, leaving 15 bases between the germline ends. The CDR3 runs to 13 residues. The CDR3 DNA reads TGTGCCAGCACCCAAAGAAGTTTCCACGAGCAGTACTTC. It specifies CASTQRSFHEQYF.

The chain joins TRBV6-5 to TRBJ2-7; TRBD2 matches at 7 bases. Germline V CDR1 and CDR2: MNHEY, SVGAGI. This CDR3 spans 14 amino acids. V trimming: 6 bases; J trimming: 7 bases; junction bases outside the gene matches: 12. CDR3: CASRLGLTRGEQYF. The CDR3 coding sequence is TGTGCCAGCAGATTGGGACTCACGCGGGGGGAGCAGTACTTC.

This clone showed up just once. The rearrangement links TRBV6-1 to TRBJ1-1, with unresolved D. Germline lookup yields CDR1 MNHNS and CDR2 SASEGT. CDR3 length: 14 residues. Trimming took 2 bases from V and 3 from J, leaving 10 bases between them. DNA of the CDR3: TGTGCCAGCAGTGAAAGAAGCGCGTACACTGAAGCTTTCTTT. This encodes CASSERSAYTEAFF.

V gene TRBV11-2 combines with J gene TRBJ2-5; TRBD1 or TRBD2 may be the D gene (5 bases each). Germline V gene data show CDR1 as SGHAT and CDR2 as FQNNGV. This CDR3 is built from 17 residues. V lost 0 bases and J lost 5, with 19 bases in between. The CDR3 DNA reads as TGTGCCAGCAGCTTAGATCAGGGACCAAGAGCGGCGGAGACCCAGTACTTC. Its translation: CASSLDQGPRAAETQYF.

The CDR3 is CAISGGQGSNEQFF. The CDR3 bases are TGTGCCATCAGTGGGGGACAGGGGTCCAATGAGCAGTTCTTC. This chain links TRBV10-3 with TRBJ2-1, with TRBD1 matching 10 bases. Losses at the gene ends were 4 bases for V and 6 bases for J; bases not matched to a gene: 3. The CDR3 length is 14 residues. Germline V gene data show CDR1 as ENHRY and CDR2 as SYGVKD.

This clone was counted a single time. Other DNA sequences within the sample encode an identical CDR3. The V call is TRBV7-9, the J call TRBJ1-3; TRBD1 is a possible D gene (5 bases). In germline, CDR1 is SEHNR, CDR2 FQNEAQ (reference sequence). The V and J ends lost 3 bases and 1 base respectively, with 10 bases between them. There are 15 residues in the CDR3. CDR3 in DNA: TGTGCCAGCAGCTTGGGAGGGGCTTCTGGAAACACCATATATTTT. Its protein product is CASSLGGASGNTIYF.

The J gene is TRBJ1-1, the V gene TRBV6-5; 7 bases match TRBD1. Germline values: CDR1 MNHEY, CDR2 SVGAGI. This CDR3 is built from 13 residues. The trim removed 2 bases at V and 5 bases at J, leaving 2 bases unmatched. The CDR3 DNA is TGTGCCAGCAGTTACGACAGGGCGACTGAAGCTTTCTTT. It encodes CASSYDRATEAFF.

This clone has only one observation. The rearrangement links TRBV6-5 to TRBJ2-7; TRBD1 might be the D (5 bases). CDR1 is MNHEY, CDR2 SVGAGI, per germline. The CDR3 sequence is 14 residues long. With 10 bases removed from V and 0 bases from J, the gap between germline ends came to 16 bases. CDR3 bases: TGTGCCACCCAGGGCTTAGGCGTCTCCTACGAGCAGTACTTC. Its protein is CATQGLGVSYEQYF.

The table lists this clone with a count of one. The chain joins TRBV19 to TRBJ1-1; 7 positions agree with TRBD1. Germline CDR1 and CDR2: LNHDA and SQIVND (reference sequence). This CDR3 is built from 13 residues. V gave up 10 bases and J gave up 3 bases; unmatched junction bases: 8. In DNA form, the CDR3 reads TGTGCCACCAAGGGACAGTTGTACACTGAAGCTTTCTTT. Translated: CATKGQLYTEAFF.

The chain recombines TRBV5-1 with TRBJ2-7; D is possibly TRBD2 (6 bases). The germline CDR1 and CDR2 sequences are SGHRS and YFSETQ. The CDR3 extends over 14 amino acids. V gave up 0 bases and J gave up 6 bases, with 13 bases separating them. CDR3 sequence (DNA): TGCGCCAGCAGCTTGGTGGGGGGAGGTTCCGAGCAGTACTTC. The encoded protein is CASSLVGGGSEQYF.

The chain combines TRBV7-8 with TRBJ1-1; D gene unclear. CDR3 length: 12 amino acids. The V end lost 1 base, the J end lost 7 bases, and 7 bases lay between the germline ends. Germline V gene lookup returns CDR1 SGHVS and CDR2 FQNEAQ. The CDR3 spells CASSLDGGEAFF. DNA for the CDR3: TGTGCCAGCAGCTTAGATGGAGGTGAAGCTTTCTTT. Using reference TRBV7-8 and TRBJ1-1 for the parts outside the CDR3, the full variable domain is GAGVSQSPRYKVAKRGQDVALRCDPISGHVSLFWYQQALGQGPEFLTYFQNEAQLDKSGLPSDRFFAERPEGSVSTLKIQRTQQEDSAVYLCASSLDGGEAFFGQGTRLTVV.

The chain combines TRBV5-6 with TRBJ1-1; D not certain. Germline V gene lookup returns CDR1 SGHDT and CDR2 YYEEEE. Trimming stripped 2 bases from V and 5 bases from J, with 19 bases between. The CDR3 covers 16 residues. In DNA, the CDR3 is TGTGCCAGCAGCTTTAACGTAGAAGCCCGGGGAACTGAAGCTTTCTTT. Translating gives CASSFNVEARGTEAFF.

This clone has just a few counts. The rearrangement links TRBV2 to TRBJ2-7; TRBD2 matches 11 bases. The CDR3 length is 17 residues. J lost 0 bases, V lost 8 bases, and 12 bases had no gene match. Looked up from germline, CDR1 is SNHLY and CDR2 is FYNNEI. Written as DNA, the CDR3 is TGTGCCAGCGAAAGGCTAGCGGGGGGTCGGAGCTCCTACGAGCAGTACTTC. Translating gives CASERLAGGRSSYEQYF.

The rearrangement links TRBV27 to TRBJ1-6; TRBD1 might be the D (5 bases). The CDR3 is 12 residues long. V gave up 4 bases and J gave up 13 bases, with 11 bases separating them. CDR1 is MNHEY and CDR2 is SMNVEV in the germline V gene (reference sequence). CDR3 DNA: TGTGCCAGCAGTTCCGGGGGGTTGCCCCTCCACTTT. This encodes CASSSGGLPLHF.

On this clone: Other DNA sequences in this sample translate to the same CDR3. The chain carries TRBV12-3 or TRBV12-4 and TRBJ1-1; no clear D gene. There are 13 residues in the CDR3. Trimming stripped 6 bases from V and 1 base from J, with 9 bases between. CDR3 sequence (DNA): TGTGCCAGCAGCCCTTTAACGAACACTGAAGCTTTCTTT. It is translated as CASSPLTNTEAFF.

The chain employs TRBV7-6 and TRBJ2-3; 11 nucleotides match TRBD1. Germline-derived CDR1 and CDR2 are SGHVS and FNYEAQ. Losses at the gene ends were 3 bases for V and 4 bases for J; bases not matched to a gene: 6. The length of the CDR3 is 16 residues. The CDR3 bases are TGTGCCAGCAGCTTGGGGAGGGGACAGGGGGCAGATACGCAGTATTTT. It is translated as CASSLGRGQGADTQYF. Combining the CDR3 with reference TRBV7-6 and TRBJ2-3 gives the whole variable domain GAGVSQSPRYKVTKRGQDVALRCDPISGHVSLYWYRQALGQGPEFLTYFNYEAQQDKSGLPNDRFSAERPEGSISTLTIQRTEQRDSAMYRCASSLGRGQGADTQYFGPGTRLTVL.

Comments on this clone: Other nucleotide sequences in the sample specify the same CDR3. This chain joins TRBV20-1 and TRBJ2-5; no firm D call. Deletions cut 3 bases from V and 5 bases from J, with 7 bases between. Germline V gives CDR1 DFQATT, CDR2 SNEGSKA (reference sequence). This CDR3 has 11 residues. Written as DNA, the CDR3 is TGCAGTGCTAGCTTAGGCGAGACCCAGTACTTC. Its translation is CSASLGETQYF.

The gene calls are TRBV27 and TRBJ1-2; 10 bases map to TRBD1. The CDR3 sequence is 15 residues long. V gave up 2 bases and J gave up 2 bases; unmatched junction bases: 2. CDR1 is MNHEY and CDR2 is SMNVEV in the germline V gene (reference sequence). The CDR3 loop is CASSLGTGVNYGYTF. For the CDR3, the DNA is TGTGCCAGCAGTTTAGGGACAGGGGTAAACTATGGCTACACCTTC.

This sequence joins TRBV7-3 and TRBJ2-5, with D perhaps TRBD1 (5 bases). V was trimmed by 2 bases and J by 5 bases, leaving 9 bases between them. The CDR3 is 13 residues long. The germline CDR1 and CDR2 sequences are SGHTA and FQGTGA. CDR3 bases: TGTGCCAGCAGCTTACGCCGACAGGAGACCCAGTACTTC. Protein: CASSLRRQETQYF.

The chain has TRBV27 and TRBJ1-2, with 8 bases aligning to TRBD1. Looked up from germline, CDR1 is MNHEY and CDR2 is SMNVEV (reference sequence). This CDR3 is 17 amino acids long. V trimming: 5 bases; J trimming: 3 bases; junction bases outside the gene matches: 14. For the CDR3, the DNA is TGTGCCAGCAGTCTTTCAGGGGGCGGGCTGGTAGACTATGGCTACACCTTC. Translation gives CASSLSGGGLVDYGYTF.

CDR3 residues: CASSYGGFSSYTF. The CDR3 region has the DNA TGTGCCAGCAGTTACGGAGGGTTTTCGTCCTACACCTTC. The rearrangement links TRBV6-5 to TRBJ1-2; D unclear. V lost 2 bases, J lost 10 bases, and 14 bases lay in between. Germline V gene lookup returns CDR1 MNHEY and CDR2 SVGAGI. The CDR3 is 13 amino acids.